The sequence of this T cell receptor beta chain was determined in a study of blood T cell repertoires in COVID-19. Study in general: The study drew acute and convalescent COVID-19 samples from the United States, Italy and Spain. PBMCs, B-cell-depleted T cells, or T cells were the source of the cDNA or gDNA that made up the material.

Trimming removed 6 bases from V and 8 bases from J; junction bases left unmatched: 8. This CDR3 region has 13 residues. Germline values: CDR1 LNHDA, CDR2 SQIVND (reference sequence). In the original analysis: Reference gene primers were amplified, and this amplification served to estimate nucleated cell counts. The protocol was immunoSEQ multiplex PCR, while the TCRdb copy is restricted to in-frame clones and leaves out a portion. For V, J and clone size, that table is used; D and trimming come from the DNA. Among around 250,000 clones listed, about nine tenths were seen once. This TCR was recovered from a woman aged 40-49 years who had recovered from COVID-19. Sequenced input: peripheral blood. J is TRBJ1-2 and V is TRBV19; 8 bases are a match to TRBD1. The CDR3 reads CASRGDRTLGYTF. CDR3 bases: TGTGCCAGTAGGGGGGACAGGACCCTAGGCTACACCTTC.